What follows describes a single TCR beta chain. The data stem from a study of B cell selection in AIRE deficiency. The regulatory T cell sort gate was CD4+CD25hiCD127low/negative. V was cut by 1 base and J by 3 bases, with 7 bases left in between. The CDR3 extends over 12 amino acids. Germline assignment: CDR1 SQVTM and CDR2 ANQGSEA. Data came from immunoSEQ multiplex PCR; TCRdb stores just in-frame clones and leaves some out. The sample has about 18,000 clones, approximately 94% seen once. This chain links TRBV29-1 with TRBJ2-7; D not resolved. Sequencing input: CD4+CD25+ Tregs sorted from PBMCs. The TCR was taken from a human donor in good health. The CDR3 DNA reads TGCAGCGTTGAAGGCTCGGACTACGAGCAGTACTTC. As protein: CSVEGSDYEQYF.